Described below is a single TCR beta chain sequence and its context. Antigen: not known. This record comes from a study of cytomegalovirus exposure and HLA in healthy donors. Study in general: T cells numbering around 180 million yielded some 120 million unique TCR beta sequences in an earlier analysis.

A multiplex PCR was run with 60 Vbeta primers and 13 Jbeta primers. The protocol was immunoSEQ multiplex PCR, while the TCRdb copy is restricted to in-frame clones and leaves out a portion. The table includes about 120,000 clones, roughly 80% detected once. The study, taken as a whole, reports: Despite most TCR sequences being rare, some public TCRs occurred in many donors. The listing of 150 or so TCR beta chains classed them as cytomegalovirus-associated.

This clonotype was obtained from a female donor in good health and CMV-seronegative. Material for sequencing was PBMCs.

The CDR3 sequence is CASSLQGTIEAFF. The DNA of the CDR3 is TGTGCCAGCAGCTTGCAGGGAACTATAGAAGCTTTCTTT. V and J are TRBV5-5 and TRBJ1-1, with a possible D match to TRBD1 (5 bases). V lost 1 base and J lost 8, with 12 bases in between. CDR1 and CDR2 (germline): SGHKS, YYEKEE (reference sequence). This CDR3 region has 13 residues. Variable domain in full (rest from reference TRBV5-5 and TRBJ1-1): DAGVTQSPTHLIKTRGQQVTLRCSPISGHKSVSWYQQVLGQGPQFIFQYYEKEERGRGNFPDRFSARQFPNYSSELNVNALLLGDSALYLCASSLQGTIEAFFGQGTRLTVV.